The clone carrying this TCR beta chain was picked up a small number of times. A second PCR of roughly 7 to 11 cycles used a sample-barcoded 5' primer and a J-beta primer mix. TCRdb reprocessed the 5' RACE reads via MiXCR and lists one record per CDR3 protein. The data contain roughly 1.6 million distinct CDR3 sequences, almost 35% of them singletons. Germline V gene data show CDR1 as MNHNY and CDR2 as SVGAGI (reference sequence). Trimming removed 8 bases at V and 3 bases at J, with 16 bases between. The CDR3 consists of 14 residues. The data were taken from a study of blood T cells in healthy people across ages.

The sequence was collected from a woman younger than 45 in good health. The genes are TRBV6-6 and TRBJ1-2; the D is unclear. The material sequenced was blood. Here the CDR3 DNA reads TGTGCCAGCCGCCCGGGCCCCCCGGACTATGGCTACACCTTC. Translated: CASRPGPPDYGYTF.